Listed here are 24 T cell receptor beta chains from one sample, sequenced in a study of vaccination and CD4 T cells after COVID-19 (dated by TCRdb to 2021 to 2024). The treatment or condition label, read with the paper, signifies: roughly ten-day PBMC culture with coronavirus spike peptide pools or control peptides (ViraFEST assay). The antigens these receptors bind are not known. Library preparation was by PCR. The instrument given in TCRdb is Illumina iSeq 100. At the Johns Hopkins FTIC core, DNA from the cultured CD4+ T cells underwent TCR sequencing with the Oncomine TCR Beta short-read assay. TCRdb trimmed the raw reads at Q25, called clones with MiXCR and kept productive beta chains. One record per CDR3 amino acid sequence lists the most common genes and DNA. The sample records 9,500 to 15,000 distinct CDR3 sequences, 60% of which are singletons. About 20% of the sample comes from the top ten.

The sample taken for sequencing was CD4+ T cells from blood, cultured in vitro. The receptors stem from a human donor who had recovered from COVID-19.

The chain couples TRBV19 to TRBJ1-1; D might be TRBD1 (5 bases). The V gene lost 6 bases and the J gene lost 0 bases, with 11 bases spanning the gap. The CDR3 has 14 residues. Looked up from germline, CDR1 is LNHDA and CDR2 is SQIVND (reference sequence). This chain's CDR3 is CASRRRGMNTEAFF. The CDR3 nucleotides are TGTGCCAGTAGGAGGAGGGGCATGAACACTGAAGCTTTCTTT.

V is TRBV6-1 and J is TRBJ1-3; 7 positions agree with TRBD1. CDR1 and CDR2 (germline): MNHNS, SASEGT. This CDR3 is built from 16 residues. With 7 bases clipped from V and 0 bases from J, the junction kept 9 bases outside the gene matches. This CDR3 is CASTRQGPFSGNTIYF. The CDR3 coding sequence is TGTGCCAGCACCCGACAGGGACCGTTCTCTGGAAACACCATATATTTT.

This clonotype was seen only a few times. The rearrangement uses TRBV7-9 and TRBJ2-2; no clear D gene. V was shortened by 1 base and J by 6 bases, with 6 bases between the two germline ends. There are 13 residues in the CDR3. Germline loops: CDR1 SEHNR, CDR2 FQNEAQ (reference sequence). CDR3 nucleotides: TGTGCCAGCAGCTTAGGGAGAGCCGGGGAGCTGTTTTTT. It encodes CASSLGRAGELFF.

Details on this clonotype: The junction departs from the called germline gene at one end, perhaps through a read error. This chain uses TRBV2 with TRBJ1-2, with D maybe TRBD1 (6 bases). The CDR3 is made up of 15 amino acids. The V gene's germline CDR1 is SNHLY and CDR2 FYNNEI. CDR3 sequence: CASSDNRGAGDGHTF. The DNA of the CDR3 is TGTGCCAGCAGTGATAATCGGGGGGCGGGAGATGGCCACACCTTC.

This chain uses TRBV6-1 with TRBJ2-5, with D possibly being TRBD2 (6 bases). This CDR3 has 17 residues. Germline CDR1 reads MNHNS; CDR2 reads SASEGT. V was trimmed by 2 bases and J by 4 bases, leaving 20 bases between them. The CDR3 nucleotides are TGTGCCAGCAGTGAATTGGGGGGTCGAGCCGCCCCAGAGACCCAGTACTTC. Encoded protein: CASSELGGRAAPETQYF.

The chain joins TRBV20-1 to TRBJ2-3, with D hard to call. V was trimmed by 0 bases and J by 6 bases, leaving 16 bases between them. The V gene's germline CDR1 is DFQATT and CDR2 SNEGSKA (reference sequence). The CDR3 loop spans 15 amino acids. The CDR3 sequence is CSARDPTIISDTQYF. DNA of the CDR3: TGCAGTGCTAGAGATCCCACAATTATCTCGGATACGCAGTATTTT.

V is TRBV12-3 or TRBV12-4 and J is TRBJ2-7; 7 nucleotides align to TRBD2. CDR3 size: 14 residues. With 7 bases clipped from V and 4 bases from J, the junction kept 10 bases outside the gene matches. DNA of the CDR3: TGTGCCAGCACCCCCAGCGGGATTACTTACGAGCAGTACTTC. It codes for CASTPSGITYEQYF.

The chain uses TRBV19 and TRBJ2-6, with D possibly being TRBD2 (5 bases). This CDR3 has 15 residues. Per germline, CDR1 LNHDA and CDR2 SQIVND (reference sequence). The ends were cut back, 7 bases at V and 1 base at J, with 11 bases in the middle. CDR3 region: CASIPRGSGANVLTF. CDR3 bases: TGTGCCAGTATCCCACGGGGATCTGGGGCCAACGTCCTGACTTTC.

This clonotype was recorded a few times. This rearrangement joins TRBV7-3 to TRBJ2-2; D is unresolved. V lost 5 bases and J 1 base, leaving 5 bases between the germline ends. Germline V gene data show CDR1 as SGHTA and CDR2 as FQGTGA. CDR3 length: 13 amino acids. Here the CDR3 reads CASSPRNTGELFF. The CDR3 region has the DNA TGTGCCAGCAGCCCCCGGAACACCGGGGAGCTGTTTTTT.

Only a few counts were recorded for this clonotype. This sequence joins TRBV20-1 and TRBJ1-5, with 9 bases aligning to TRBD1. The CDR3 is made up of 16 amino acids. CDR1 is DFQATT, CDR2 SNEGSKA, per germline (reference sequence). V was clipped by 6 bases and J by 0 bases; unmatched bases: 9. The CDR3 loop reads CSALPGQGYSNQPQHF. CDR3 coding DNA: TGCAGTGCGCTCCCGGGACAGGGTTATAGCAATCAGCCCCAGCATTTT.

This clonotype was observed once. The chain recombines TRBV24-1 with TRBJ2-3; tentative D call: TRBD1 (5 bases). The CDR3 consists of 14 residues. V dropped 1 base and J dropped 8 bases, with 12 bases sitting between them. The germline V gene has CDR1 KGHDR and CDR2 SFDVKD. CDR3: CATSDFGAKGTQYF. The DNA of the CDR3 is TGTGCCACCAGTGATTTTGGGGCGAAAGGTACGCAGTATTTT.

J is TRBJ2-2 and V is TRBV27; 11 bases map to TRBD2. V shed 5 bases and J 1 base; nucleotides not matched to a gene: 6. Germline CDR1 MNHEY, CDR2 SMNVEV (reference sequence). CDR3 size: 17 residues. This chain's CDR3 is CASSRRTSGRNTGELFF. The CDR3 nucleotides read TGTGCCAGCAGTCGAAGAACTAGCGGGAGGAACACCGGGGAGCTGTTTTTT.

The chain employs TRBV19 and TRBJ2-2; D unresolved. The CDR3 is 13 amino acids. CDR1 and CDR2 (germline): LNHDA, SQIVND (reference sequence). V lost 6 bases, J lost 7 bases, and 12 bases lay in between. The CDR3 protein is CASSPARDGELFF. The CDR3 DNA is TGTGCCAGTAGCCCGGCCCGCGACGGGGAGCTGTTTTTT.

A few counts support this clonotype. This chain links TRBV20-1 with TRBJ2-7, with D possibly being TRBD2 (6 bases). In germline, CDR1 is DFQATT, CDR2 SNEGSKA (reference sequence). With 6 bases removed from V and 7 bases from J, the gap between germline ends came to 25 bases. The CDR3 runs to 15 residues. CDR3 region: CSAELATRRGLEQYF. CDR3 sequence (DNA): TGCAGTGCCGAACTAGCCACCCGACGGGGATTGGAGCAGTACTTC.

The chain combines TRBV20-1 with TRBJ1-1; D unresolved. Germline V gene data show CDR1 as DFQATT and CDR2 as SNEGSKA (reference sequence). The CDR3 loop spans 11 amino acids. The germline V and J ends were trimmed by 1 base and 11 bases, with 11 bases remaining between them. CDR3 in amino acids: CSARGAEKAFF. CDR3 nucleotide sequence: TGCAGTGCTAGAGGGGCCGAGAAGGCTTTCTTT.

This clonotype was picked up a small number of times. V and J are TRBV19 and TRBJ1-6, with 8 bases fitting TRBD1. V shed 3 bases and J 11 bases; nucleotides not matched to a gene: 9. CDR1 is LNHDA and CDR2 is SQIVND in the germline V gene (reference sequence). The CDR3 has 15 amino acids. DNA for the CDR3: TGTGCCAGTAGTATGGGGGACAGGAGTGGTCCACCCCTCCACTTT. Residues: CASSMGDRSGPPLHF.

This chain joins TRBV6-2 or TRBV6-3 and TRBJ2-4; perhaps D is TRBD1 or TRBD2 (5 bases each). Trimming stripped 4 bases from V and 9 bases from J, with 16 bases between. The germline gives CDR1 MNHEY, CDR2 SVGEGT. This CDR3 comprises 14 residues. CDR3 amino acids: CASSSSGTRGIQYF. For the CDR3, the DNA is TGTGCCAGCAGTTCCTCTGGGACGAGAGGCATTCAGTACTTC.

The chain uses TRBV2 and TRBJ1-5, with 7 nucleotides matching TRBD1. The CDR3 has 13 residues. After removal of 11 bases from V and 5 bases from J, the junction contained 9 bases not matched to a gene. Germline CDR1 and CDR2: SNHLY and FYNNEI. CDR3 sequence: CASKTGFDQPQHF. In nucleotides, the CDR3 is TGTGCCTCTAAGACAGGGTTCGATCAGCCCCAGCATTTT.

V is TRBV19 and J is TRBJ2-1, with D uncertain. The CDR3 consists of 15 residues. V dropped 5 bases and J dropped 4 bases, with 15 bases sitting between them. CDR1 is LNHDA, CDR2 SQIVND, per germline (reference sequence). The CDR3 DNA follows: TGTGCCAGTAGTCGAGGAGTATCGCCTTACAATGAGCAGTTCTTC. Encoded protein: CASSRGVSPYNEQFF. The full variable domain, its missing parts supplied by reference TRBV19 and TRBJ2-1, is DGGITQSPKYLFRKEGQNVTLSCEQNLNHDAMYWYRQDPGQGLRLIYYSQIVNDFQKGDIAEGYSVSREKKESFPLTVTSAQKNPTAFYLCASSRGVSPYNEQFFGPGTRLTVL.

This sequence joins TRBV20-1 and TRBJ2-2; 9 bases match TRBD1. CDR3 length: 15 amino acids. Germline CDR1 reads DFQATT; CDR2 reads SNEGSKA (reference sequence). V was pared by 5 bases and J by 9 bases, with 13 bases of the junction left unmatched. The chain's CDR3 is CSAYSGTGLNWELFF. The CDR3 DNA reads TGCAGTGCTTACTCCGGGACAGGGTTAAATTGGGAGCTGTTTTTT.

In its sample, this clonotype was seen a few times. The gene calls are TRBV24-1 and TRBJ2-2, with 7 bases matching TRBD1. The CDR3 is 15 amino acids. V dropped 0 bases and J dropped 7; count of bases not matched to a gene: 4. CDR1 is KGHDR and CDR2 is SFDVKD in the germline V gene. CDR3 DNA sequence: TGTGCCACCAGTGATTTGCGGACAGGAGGCGGGGAGCTGTTTTTT. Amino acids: CATSDLRTGGGELFF.

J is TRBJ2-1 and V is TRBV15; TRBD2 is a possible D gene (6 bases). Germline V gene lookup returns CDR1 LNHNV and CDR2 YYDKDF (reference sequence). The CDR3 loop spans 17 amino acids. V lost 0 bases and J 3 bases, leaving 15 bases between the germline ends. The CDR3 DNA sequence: TGTGCCACCAGCAGAGATGACCGGGACTCGATCTACAATGAGCAGTTCTTC. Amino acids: CATSRDDRDSIYNEQFF.

The CDR3 is CATSDNRGYQPQHF. The CDR3 coding sequence is TGTGCCACCAGCGACAACCGGGGGTATCAGCCCCAGCATTTT. V and J are TRBV15 and TRBJ1-5; a weak D match, TRBD1 (5 bases). CDR3 length: 14 residues. The V gene lost 5 bases and the J gene lost 5 bases, with 13 bases spanning the gap. Germline V lookup: CDR1 LNHNV, CDR2 YYDKDF (reference sequence). Full variable domain (remainder filled in from reference TRBV15 and TRBJ1-5): DAMVIQNPRYQVTQFGKPVTLSCSQTLNHNVMYWYQQKSSQAPKLLFHYYDKDFNNEADTPDNFQSRRPNTSFCFLDIRSPGLGDTAMYLCATSDNRGYQPQHFGDGTRLSIL.

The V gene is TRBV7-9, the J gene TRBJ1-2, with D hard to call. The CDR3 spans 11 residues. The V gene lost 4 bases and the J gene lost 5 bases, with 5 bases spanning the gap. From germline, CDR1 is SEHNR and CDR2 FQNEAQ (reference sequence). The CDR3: CASSWTYGYTF. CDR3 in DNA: TGTGCCAGCAGCTGGACTTATGGCTACACCTTC.